This section outlines one TCR beta chain sequence together with its context. What it recognizes is unknown. cDNA synthesis used the whole RNA isolate, giving expressed TCRB sequences. The repertoire was sequenced with immunoSEQ multiplex PCR; TCRdb's copy has only in-frame clones and lacks some. The top ten hold 0.046% of the sample, which has 450,000 or so clones, 11% seen once. The sample belongs to a study of beta chain features in type 1 diabetes. Via the markers CD45RO/CCR7/CD25/CD127/CD95/CD27, stem cell-like memory, regulatory, central memory and naive CD4+ cells were sorted. Points from the study as a whole: Amplification by PCR could prefer shorter templates, with the same effect in patients and controls. Still unanswered here is whether HLA type influences TCRB rearrangement.

Germline V gene data show CDR1 as MNHEY and CDR2 as SVGAGI. There are 15 residues in the CDR3. V lost 0 bases, J lost 4 bases, and 11 bases lay in between. Material: naive CD4+ T cells from blood. The chain has TRBV6-5 and TRBJ2-3; the D is unclear. This clonotype was sampled from a young woman in good health. CDR3 protein: CASSYSRKGADTQYF. The CDR3 DNA reads as TGTGCCAGCAGTTACTCAAGAAAGGGTGCAGATACGCAGTATTTT.